Following are 12 T cell receptor beta chains from one sample sequenced in a study of Graves' ophthalmopathy and Graves' hyperthyroidism. RNA transcripts served as template for amplifying TCR beta CDR3 sequences. RT-PCR with HTBI primers came first, then second-round multiplex PCR. TCRdb redid the calling of the multiplex PCR reads with MiXCR, one entry per CDR3 protein. The data show hundreds of thousands of distinct CDR3 sequences, about 21% seen once. Sample: peripheral blood. These receptors were collected from a woman between 18 and 30 years old with stable Graves' hyperthyroidism.

This clonotype showed up just a few times. The V and J genes are TRBV6-5 and TRBJ2-4; no reliable D call. The CDR3 sequence is 13 residues long. The V end lost 7 bases, the J end lost 8 bases, and 15 bases lay between the germline ends. Germline V gives CDR1 MNHEY, CDR2 SVGAGI. DNA of the CDR3: TGTGCCAGCACCCTGGTTCCTCGAGACATTCAGTACTTC. It yields the protein CASTLVPRDIQYF.

The chain employs TRBV7-1 and TRBJ2-4, with 15 nucleotides matching TRBD2. TRBV7-1 is an ORF for which the function is uncertain. The CDR3 contains 23 residues. V gave up 5 bases and J gave up 0 bases; unmatched junction bases: 20. The CDR3 DNA reads as TGTGCCAGCAGCCCAACTGGACTAGCGGGAGGGATAAACTTATTGTTAGCCAAAAACATTCAGTACTTC. This translates into CASSPTGLAGGINLLLAKNIQYF.

This clonotype has a count of ten or more. The rearrangement uses TRBV28 and TRBJ1-5; no definite D call. Germline loops: CDR1 MDHEN, CDR2 SYDVKM. Trimming took 5 bases from V and 5 from J, leaving 19 bases between them. The CDR3 has 16 amino acids. CDR3 sequence reads: CASSPSVVLSYQPQHF. The CDR3 region has the DNA TGTGCCAGCAGTCCCTCGGTTGTGTTATCCTATCAGCCCCAGCATTTT.

This clonotype appeared many times. V gene TRBV7-4 combines with J gene TRBJ1-5, with a possible D match to TRBD1 (6 bases). The CDR3 has 16 amino acids. Trimming left V 1 base short and J 4 bases short, with 14 bases between. The germline V gene has CDR1 SGHVT and CDR2 SQSDAQ. CDR3 nucleotide sequence: TGTGCCAGCAGCTTAGTCCACAGGGAATTAAATCAGCCCCAGCATTTT. Translating it yields CASSLVHRELNQPQHF.

CDR3 loop: CASSEEGTGGGEQYF. Here the CDR3 DNA reads TGTGCCAGCAGTGAAGAGGGGACAGGGGGCGGCGAGCAGTACTTC. The chain joins TRBV6-1 to TRBJ2-7; 12 bases match TRBD1. The germline V gene has CDR1 MNHNS and CDR2 SASEGT. The ends lost 1 base at V and 6 bases at J; junction bases unmatched: 4. CDR3 size: 15 residues.

This clonotype was recorded many times. This chain uses TRBV20-1 with TRBJ2-2, with D possibly being TRBD2 (6 bases). Trimming took 1 base from V and 3 from J, leaving 15 bases between them. Germline CDR1 reads DFQATT; CDR2 reads SNEGSKA (reference sequence). The CDR3 extends over 16 amino acids. CDR3 nucleotide sequence: TGCAGTGCTAGAGGGGCGGGGCAGGAGGACACCGGGGAGCTGTTTTTT. This sequence encodes CSARGAGQEDTGELFF.

This clonotype was detected many times. The CDR3 nucleotides read TGTGCCAGCAGTGCGGGTCTAGCAGATACCGGGGAGCTGTTTTTT. This sequence encodes CASSAGLADTGELFF. J is TRBJ2-2 and V is TRBV2, with D possibly being TRBD2 (5 bases). V lost 4 bases, J lost 5 bases, and 14 bases lay in between. The CDR3 extends over 15 amino acids. Germline V gene sequence: CDR1 SNHLY, CDR2 FYNNEI.

The V and J genes are TRBV27 and TRBJ1-1, with TRBD1 matching 7 bases. The CDR3 sequence is 13 residues long. Germline assignment: CDR1 MNHEY and CDR2 SMNVEV (reference sequence). The J segment lost 5 bases and the V segment lost 4 bases, leaving 4 bases of the junction unmatched. The CDR3 sequence is CASSSGGWTEAFF. The CDR3 DNA reads as TGTGCCAGCAGTTCAGGGGGTTGGACTGAAGCTTTCTTT.

This clonotype was counted at least ten times. This chain joins TRBV6-5 and TRBJ2-5; D is unclear. There are 13 residues in the CDR3. Germline V gene sequence: CDR1 MNHEY, CDR2 SVGAGI. V was clipped by 0 bases and J by 1 base, with 3 bases between them. The CDR3: CASSYSAQETQYF. Written as DNA, the CDR3 is TGTGCCAGCAGTTACTCAGCCCAAGAGACCCAGTACTTC.

This clonotype was seen at least ten times. The gene calls are TRBV19 and TRBJ2-5; 11 bases fit TRBD2. The CDR3 extends over 15 amino acids. V lost 7 bases to trimming and J lost 3 bases; unmatched junction nucleotides: 7. Germline assignment: CDR1 LNHDA and CDR2 SQIVND (reference sequence). The CDR3 coding sequence is TGTGCCAGTACCAAAACTAGCGGGGGTGAAGAGACCCAGTACTTC. Its translation: CASTKTSGGEETQYF.

This clonotype has a handful of counts. CDR3 region: CASRPDSLISGNTIYF. The CDR3 DNA reads as TGTGCCAGCAGACCCGACAGTCTCATCTCTGGAAACACCATATATTTT. The chain recombines TRBV12-3 or TRBV12-4 with TRBJ1-3, with D possibly matching TRBD1 (5 bases). The CDR3 contains 16 residues. V lost 6 bases to trimming and J lost 0 bases, with 15 bases between them.

The chain has TRBV4-3 and TRBJ1-5; 9 bases match TRBD1. The CDR3 covers 21 residues. Germline V gene data show CDR1 as LGHNA and CDR2 as YSLEER. V lost 4 bases, J lost 0 bases, and 19 bases stayed unmatched. The DNA of the CDR3 is TGCGCCAGCAGCCTGAAATTCCGGGACAGGGACTTTATGAATAGCAATCAGCCCCAGCATTTT. Protein sequence: CASSLKFRDRDFMNSNQPQHF.